One sample yielded the 5 T cell receptor beta chains listed below, sequenced in a study of blood T cell repertoires in COVID-19. Clones were sequenced by immunoSEQ multiplex PCR, and TCRdb holds only the in-frame ones, with some missing. The sample yields around 270,000 clones, approximately 85% seen once. The sample comprised peripheral blood. Receptor source: a human donor with COVID-19, enrolled during active disease. The donor label of this sample is uncertain.

CDR3 in amino acids: CASSSSLPRRDYNSPLHF. CDR3 DNA sequence: TGTGCCAGCAGTTCGTCCCTTCCCCGACGGGACTATAATTCACCCCTCCACTTT. The rearrangement joins TRBV27 to TRBJ1-6; D is undetermined. Trimming removed 4 bases at V and 3 bases at J, with 19 bases between. This CDR3 contains 18 residues. Germline values: CDR1 MNHEY, CDR2 SMNVEV (reference sequence).

The sample holds one count of this clone. The genes are TRBV18 and TRBJ1-1, with D hard to call. The CDR3 contains 13 residues. CDR1 is KGHSH and CDR2 is LQKENI in the germline V gene. V dropped 2 bases and J dropped 8 bases, with 12 bases sitting between them. The CDR3 reads CASSPGRHSEAFF. Written as DNA, the CDR3 is TGTGCCAGCTCACCAGGGCGACATTCGGAAGCTTTCTTT.

The chain uses TRBV19 and TRBJ1-5; D perhaps matches TRBD1 (5 bases). CDR1 is LNHDA, CDR2 SQIVND, per germline (reference sequence). This CDR3 spans 15 amino acids. The V end was cut by 1 base, the J end by 0 bases, with 7 bases between. The CDR3 region has the DNA TGTGCCAGTAGTATAGTACAGGTTAGCAATCAGCCCCAGCATTTT. Translation: CASSIVQVSNQPQHF.

The V gene is TRBV21-1, the J gene TRBJ1-1; whether TRBD1, the table's D call, matches the DNA was not checked. TRBV21-1 represents a pseudogene. The CDR3 has 18 amino acids. The CDR3: CASSKDPGTDRRNTEAFF. The CDR3 nucleotides are TGTGCCAGCAGCAAAGACCCAGGAACCGACAGGAGGAACACTGAAGCTTTCTTT.

This clone occurred once. The chain couples TRBV6-5 to TRBJ1-4; no clear D. Germline loops: CDR1 MNHEY, CDR2 SVGAGI. The CDR3 runs to 14 residues. V was pared by 6 bases and J by 0 bases, with 8 bases between. The CDR3 DNA reads TGTGCCAGCAGGATCAGGTCAACTAATGAAAAACTGTTTTTT. This codes for CASRIRSTNEKLFF.